This record looks at one TCR beta chain sequence and its context. Trimming took 5 bases from V and 2 from J, leaving 12 bases between them. The CDR3 spans 14 residues. Germline loops: CDR1 SGHAT, CDR2 FQNNGV. Some clones are missing from TCRdb's copy, which holds only in-frame ones; the method was immunoSEQ multiplex PCR. The sample has around 37,000 clones; roughly three quarters are singletons. This record belongs to a study of a mutant IDH1 vaccine in newly diagnosed glioma. Time point indicated: baseline, week 1 (first vaccination visit). Treatment meaning: pre-vaccination baseline after standard-of-care therapy.

This material consisted of PBMCs, taken from a glioma patient treated with radiotherapy, temozolomide or both. The clonotype was recovered from a middle-aged man with glioma. Some clones in this sample may be carry-over from other donors' samples. The V and J genes are TRBV11-2 and TRBJ1-1; tentatively, D is TRBD1 (6 bases). CDR3 nucleotide sequence: TGTGCCAGCAGCCGAGGGACAAGCAACACTGAAGCTTTCTTT. Its protein product is CASSRGTSNTEAFF.